This T cell receptor beta chain comes out of a study of CD8 T cells in Susac syndrome. RNA amounts of roughly 0.45 to 1 ug underwent reverse transcription with random hexamers. TCRdb ran MiXCR on the immunoSEQ multiplex PCR reads and lists one entry per CDR3 protein. The table has 160,000 or so distinct CDR3 sequences, 85% to 95% seen once. Negative isolation yielded CD4+ and CD8+ T cells, and FACS enriched TEMRA cells. Overall study findings and caveats: As the study acknowledged, the number of individuals in its TCR sequencing and HLA analysis was relatively small.

With V trimmed by 6 bases and J by 4 bases, 4 bases remained unmatched. The CDR3 spans 15 residues. CDR1 is MNHEY and CDR2 is SVGAGI in the germline V gene. On this clonotype itself: Its matching antigen is unknown.

The clonotype comes from a human donor with multiple sclerosis. The rearrangement links TRBV6-5 to TRBJ1-6, with 9 positions matching TRBD1. Sequencing was done on a sample of CD8+ T cells from PBMCs. The CDR3 loop is CASRTGTGYNSPLHF. The CDR3 DNA follows: TGTGCCAGCAGAACCGGGACAGGGTATAATTCACCCCTCCACTTT.